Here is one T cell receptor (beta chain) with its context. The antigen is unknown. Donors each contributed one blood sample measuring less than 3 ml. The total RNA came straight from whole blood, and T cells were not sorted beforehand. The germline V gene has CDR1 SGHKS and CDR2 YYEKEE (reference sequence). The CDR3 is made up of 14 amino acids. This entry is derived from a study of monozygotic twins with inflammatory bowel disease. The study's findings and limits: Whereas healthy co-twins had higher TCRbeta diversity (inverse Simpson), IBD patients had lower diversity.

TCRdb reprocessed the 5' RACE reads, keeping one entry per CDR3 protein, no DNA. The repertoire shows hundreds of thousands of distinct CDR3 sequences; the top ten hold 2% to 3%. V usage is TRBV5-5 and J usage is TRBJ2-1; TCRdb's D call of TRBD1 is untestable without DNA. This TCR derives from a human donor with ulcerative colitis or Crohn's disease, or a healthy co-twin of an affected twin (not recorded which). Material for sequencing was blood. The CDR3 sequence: CASSLGLGGDEQFF.